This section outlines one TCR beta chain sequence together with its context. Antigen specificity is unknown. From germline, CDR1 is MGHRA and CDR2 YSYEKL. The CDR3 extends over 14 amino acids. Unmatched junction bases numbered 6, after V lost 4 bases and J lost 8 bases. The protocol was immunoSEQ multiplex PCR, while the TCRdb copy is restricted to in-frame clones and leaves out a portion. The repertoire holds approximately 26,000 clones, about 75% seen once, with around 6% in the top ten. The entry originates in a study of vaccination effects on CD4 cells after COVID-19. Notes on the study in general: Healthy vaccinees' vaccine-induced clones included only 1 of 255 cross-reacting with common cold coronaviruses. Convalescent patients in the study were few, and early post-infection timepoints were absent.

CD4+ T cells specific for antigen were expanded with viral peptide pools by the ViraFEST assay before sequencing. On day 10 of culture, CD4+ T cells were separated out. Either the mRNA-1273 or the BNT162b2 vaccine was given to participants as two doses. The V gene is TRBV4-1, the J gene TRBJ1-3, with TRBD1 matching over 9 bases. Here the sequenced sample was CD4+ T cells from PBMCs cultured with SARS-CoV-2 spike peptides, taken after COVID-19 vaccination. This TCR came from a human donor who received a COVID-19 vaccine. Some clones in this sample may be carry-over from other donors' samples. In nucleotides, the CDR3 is TGCGCCAGCAGCCGGGACAGGGCTTGGGACACCATATATTTT. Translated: CASSRDRAWDTIYF.